A selection of T cell receptor beta chains follows, all from one sample in a study of blood T cell repertoires in COVID-19. Measured with immunoSEQ multiplex PCR; TCRdb has only the in-frame clones, and not every one. Here the sample spans about 150,000 clones, about 80% being singletons. Sequences were obtained from PBMCs or T cells enriched from blood (not recorded which). Source of these receptors: a man aged 45-65 years who had recovered from COVID-19. Each CDR3 is given with its conserved first and last residue. Each record gives: V gene, D gene, J gene, CDR3 protein. D genes are given only for firm matches.

TRBV5-1	TRBD2	TRBJ2-7	CASSLTGTSGYEQYF
TRBV2	TRBD1	TRBJ2-7	CASSNFRDRDEQYF
TRBV3-1/TRBV3-2	TRBD1	TRBJ2-7	CASSQETFGTGVYEQYF
TRBV11-2	TRBD1	TRBJ1-1	CASSLVGTGGRAFF
TRBV7-8	TRBD1	TRBJ1-6	CASSLDWTGYNSPLHF
TRBV3-1/TRBV3-2	.	TRBJ1-3	CASSQDGGSGNTIYF
TRBV19	TRBD1	TRBJ1-2	CASSPGQGAGYTF
TRBV10-2	.	TRBJ2-7	CASSEAFSYSYEQYF
TRBV7-9	TRBD1	TRBJ2-6	CASSSPDRASGANVLTF
TRBV18	.	TRBJ2-4	CASSPPSVNIQYF
TRBV7-9	TRBD2	TRBJ2-3	CASSNGLAGTDTQYF
TRBV18	.	TRBJ2-7	CASSRRGKNGQESTYEQYF
TRBV6-6	TRBD1	TRBJ2-7	CASSTPGQGSYEQYF
TRBV6-6	TRBD1	TRBJ1-6	CASSQGVYSPLHF
TRBV28	.	TRBJ1-2	CASSRQAPYGYTF
TRBV5-1	.	TRBJ2-3	CASSLGLPDTQYF
TRBV18	TRBD1	TRBJ1-2	CASSPRVSPGQDNYGYTF
TRBV18	.	TRBJ1-3	CASSPLQGAGNTIYF
TRBV4-1	TRBD2	TRBJ2-7	CASSQGEGPYEQYF
TRBV10-3	TRBD1	TRBJ1-1	CAVRGQGNTEAFF
TRBV5-6	TRBD1	TRBJ1-2	CASSLQTGVYGYTF
TRBV6-5	.	TRBJ2-7	CASMGYGVGYEQYF
TRBV6-5	.	TRBJ1-2	CASSYGLVYGYTF
TRBV4-2	TRBD2	TRBJ2-7	CASSQVIRTSGGPGYNEQYF
TRBV6-1	.	TRBJ2-2	CASSDPTRAGELFF
TRBV27	TRBD1	TRBJ1-1	CASSLDRTNTEAFF
TRBV4-2	.	TRBJ1-1	CASSSGEGTEAFF
TRBV27	TRBD1	TRBJ2-7	CASKRQGTYEQYF
TRBV18	.	TRBJ1-5	CASSQQGSNQPQHF
TRBV7-8	.	TRBJ2-2	CASSPRDSNTGELFF
TRBV18	TRBD1	TRBJ2-1	CASSGGQGGYNEQFF
TRBV7-3	TRBD2	TRBJ2-2	CASSANPGLAGIGELFF
TRBV16	.	TRBJ1-1	CASSPGRNEAFF
TRBV6-2/TRBV6-3	.	TRBJ1-5	CASSYGGTQPQHF
TRBV6-5	.	TRBJ2-1	CASSYERDYNEQFF
TRBV29-1	TRBD1	TRBJ1-2	CSSQGAGYGYTF
TRBV6-6	TRBD2	TRBJ2-1	CASSYTPGLAGQGRVDEQFF
TRBV19	.	TRBJ1-2	CASSPLANAYGVKGYTF
TRBV6-5	.	TRBJ2-7	CASSYLGQPYEQYF
TRBV7-2	TRBD1	TRBJ2-2	CASSPRTGSGTGELFF
TRBV10-2	.	TRBJ1-1	CASRNQGRTEAFF
TRBV5-1	TRBD1	TRBJ1-2	CASSPTGDYGYTF